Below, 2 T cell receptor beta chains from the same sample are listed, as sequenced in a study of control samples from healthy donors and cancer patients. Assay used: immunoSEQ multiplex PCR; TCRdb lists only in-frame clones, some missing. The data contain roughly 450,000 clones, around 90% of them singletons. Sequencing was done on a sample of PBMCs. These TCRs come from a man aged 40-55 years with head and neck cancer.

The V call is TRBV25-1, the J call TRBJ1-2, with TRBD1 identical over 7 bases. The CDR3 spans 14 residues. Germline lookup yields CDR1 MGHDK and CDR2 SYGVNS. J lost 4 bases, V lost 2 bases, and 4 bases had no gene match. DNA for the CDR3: TGTGCCAGCAGTGAAGGGACAGATGCCTATGGCTACACCTTC. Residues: CASSEGTDAYGYTF.

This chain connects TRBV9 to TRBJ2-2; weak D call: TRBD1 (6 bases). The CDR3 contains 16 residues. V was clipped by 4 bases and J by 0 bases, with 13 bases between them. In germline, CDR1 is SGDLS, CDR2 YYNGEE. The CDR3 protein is CASSPRQGSNTGELFF. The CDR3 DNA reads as TGTGCCAGCAGCCCACGCCAGGGGTCGAACACCGGGGAGCTGTTTTTT.